The rows below give T cell receptor beta chains drawn from one sample of a study of beta chain features in type 1 diabetes. Sequencing was performed with immunoSEQ multiplex PCR; in TCRdb, only in-frame clones are kept and a portion is missing. The sample has 200,000 to 250,000 clones; about 11% are singletons. Specimen: central memory CD4+ T cells from blood. The receptors were sampled from a man younger than 35 in good health. CDR3s include the opening cysteine and the closing phenylalanine or tryptophan. The order of the fields is V gene, CDR3 length, clone size, D gene, J gene, CDR3 DNA, CDR3 protein. A D gene is named only where the DNA matches it firmly. Clone size is stated in some rows and not others, as once, few, many or a class when expanded.

>TRBV13|14|NA|NA|TRBJ1-2
TGTGCCAGCAGCTTAGCCGCAGGTAGCTATGGCTACACCTTC
CASSLAAGSYGYTF
>TRBV9|13|few|NA|TRBJ1-1
TGTGCCAGCAGCGTAGGTTGGGGGTCTGAAGCTTTCTTT
CASSVGWGSEAFF
>TRBV28|15|NA|TRBD1|TRBJ1-2
TGTGCCAGCAGTTCATCGGGACAGTTCCTCTATGGCTACACCTTC
CASSSSGQFLYGYTF
>TRBV4-3|15|few|NA|TRBJ1-2
TGCGCCAGCAGCCAAGAGGACGGAGCTAACTATGGCTACACCTTC
CASSQEDGANYGYTF
>TRBV2|15|NA|NA|TRBJ1-5
TGTGCCAGCAGTTCTTCCGGGACAACTAATCAGCCCCAGCATTTT
CASSSSGTTNQPQHF
>TRBV2|12|few|NA|TRBJ1-1
TGTGCCAGCAGTGGAGGCCCCACTGAAGCTTTCTTT
CASSGGPTEAFF
>TRBV7-2|13|NA|TRBD2|TRBJ2-7
TGTGCCAGCAGTCGTAGCGGGGCCTACGAGCAGTACTTC
CASSRSGAYEQYF
>TRBV29-1|13|few|TRBD1|TRBJ2-3
TGCAGTGGGGGACAGGGGGGAACAGATACGCAGTATTTT
CSGGQGGTDTQYF
>TRBV29-1|14|NA|TRBD1|TRBJ1-4
TGCAGCGTTACCACACACAGGGGCCGAGAAAAACTGTTTTTT
CSVTTHRGREKLFF
>TRBV7-2|16|few|TRBD2|TRBJ2-1
TGTGCCAGCAGCTTCCTTAGCGGGAACTCCTACAATGAGCAGTTCTTC
CASSFLSGNSYNEQFF
>TRBV7-6|11|NA|TRBD1|TRBJ1-2
TGTGCCAGCAGCACAGGGGCTGGCTACACCTTC
CASSTGAGYTF
>TRBV19|14|few|TRBD1|TRBJ2-7
TGTGCCAGTAGATCCAGGGGGCAATCTTACGAGCAGTACTTC
CASRSRGQSYEQYF